This TCR beta chain appears in the sequencing data of a study of blood T cell repertoires in COVID-19 (dated by TCRdb to 2019 to 2021). Background on the whole study: Samples covering the acute and convalescent phases of COVID-19 were provided by collaborators in the United States, Italy and Spain. HLA class I and class II types, where available, came from metadata supplied by the sample provider rather than from assay-based typing. The prospective study material was composed of cDNA or gDNA derived from T cells, B-cell-depleted T cells, or PBMCs. Sample metadata almost always included a de-identified subject ID, COVID-19 status, age in years and sex. Samples were obtained from the ongoing ImmuneRACE study (first 160 participants) and from about 1,300 subjects provided by 6 global collaborators. Subjects who had been exposed to COVID-19, were actively infected with it, or had recovered from it provided the deeply sampled blood TCRbeta repertoires that made up the dataset. The repertoires were made available in a free public database intended to serve as a resource for research on the immune response to SARS-CoV-2.

The immunoSEQ Assay, a bias-controlled multiplex PCR, was used to amplify TCRbeta CDR3 regions from genomic DNA. The study's own analysis went as follows. The number of nucleated cells in each sample was estimated from the amplification of reference gene primers within the assay. Sequence reads were collapsed and filtered to measure the absolute abundance of every unique TCRbeta CDR3 rearrangement. Productive Simpson clonality was computed per sample as the square root of Simpson's diversity index over productive rearrangements. TCRdb limited this immuneACCESS table to in-frame rearrangements with V and J called. A share of clones is missing; checked studies link under half to unresolved V genes, and the rest is unexplained. V, J and clone size derive from that table, while D and trimming were established from the DNA sequence. This sample holds some 260,000 clones; around nine tenths were observed only once. The ten largest clonotypes hold 2% to 2.5% of the sample.

What the work shows at the level of the full study, not this receptor alone: The quantity of clinical and demographic metadata differed by source and by participant and was supplied without curation.

Another Seattle source contributed samples from volunteer blood donors who had recovered from COVID-19. The collaborating institutions used their own protocols to collect whole blood in K2EDTA tubes. For TCRbeta analysis, collaborators shipped samples in one of three forms: frozen whole blood, isolated PBMCs, or DNA extracted from either of those sample types. To note about this clone: Which antigen it targets is not known. Within one base of it there is no much larger clone, and no base qualities were kept.

CDR1 and CDR2 were assigned from the germline V gene (reference sequence) as SEHNR and FQNEAQ. Ends trimmed: V by 5 bases, J by 2 bases; bases unmatched to a gene: 8. Taken from cysteine to phenylalanine, the CDR3 has 15 residues. Only CDR3 DNA is held: 45 bases, read in frame from base 1. Here the chain combines TRBV7-9 and TRBJ1-2, with 7 central nucleotides matching TRBD1. This TCR derives from a woman aged 40-49 years who had recovered from COVID-19. Sequenced input: peripheral blood. The CDR3 protein is CASSGAGQKNYGYTF. The DNA sequence reads TGTGCCAGCAGCGGGGCGGGACAGAAAAACTATGGCTACACCTTC.